The 20 T cell receptor beta chains presented below share a single source sample, sequenced in a study of Ad26.COV2.S vaccination and SARS-CoV-2 variants. Documented treatment: around 19 received Ad26.COV2.S at low or high dose, single or two shots; several received placebo; per-sample allocation not given. The samples date from day 63 after the first vaccine or placebo injection. Sequencing used immunoSEQ multiplex PCR; TCRdb keeps in-frame clones, though not all of them. In the table there are approximately 480,000 clones, about 83% of which are singletons. The material sequenced was peripheral blood, taken in a trial of Ad26.COV2.S vaccine versus placebo. Receptors originate from a person aged 18-60 years who received the Ad26.COV2.S COVID-19 vaccine or a placebo.

The chain employs TRBV5-6 and TRBJ2-7, with TRBD1 identical over 8 bases. The germline gives CDR1 SGHDT, CDR2 YYEEEE. This CDR3 has 17 residues. The trim removed 3 bases at V and 1 base at J, leaving 12 bases unmatched. The CDR3 sequence is CASSSKSGTGISYEQYF. Here the CDR3 DNA reads TGTGCCAGCAGCTCAAAGTCCGGGACAGGAATTTCCTACGAGCAGTACTTC.

V and J are TRBV27 and TRBJ2-1; D is undetermined. Germline CDR1 and CDR2: MNHEY and SMNVEV (reference sequence). Deletions cut 4 bases from V and 12 bases from J, with 19 bases between. The CDR3 is made up of 14 amino acids. Here the CDR3 reads CASSSTPLQPRQFF. The DNA for the CDR3 is TGTGCCAGCAGTTCCACCCCCCTACAGCCTAGGCAGTTCTTC.

V and J are TRBV24-1 and TRBJ1-1; D call uncertain. Germline V lookup: CDR1 KGHDR, CDR2 SFDVKD. This CDR3 is built from 12 residues. V gave up 0 bases and J gave up 8 bases, with 6 bases separating them. The CDR3 coding sequence is TGTGCCACCAGTGATTTGAGCAGAGAAGCTTTCTTT. Translating gives CATSDLSREAFF.

This rearrangement joins TRBV14 to TRBJ1-2, with D tentatively TRBD1 (5 bases). The CDR3 is made up of 17 amino acids. From germline, CDR1 is SGHDN and CDR2 FVKESK. Trimming pared 0 bases from V and 4 bases from J, leaving 18 bases between. The CDR3 loop reads CASSQDRKGTSVYGYTF. In DNA, the CDR3 is TGTGCCAGCAGCCAAGATCGTAAGGGGACGTCTGTCTATGGCTACACCTTC.

This chain links TRBV15 with TRBJ2-4; maybe TRBD2 (6 bases). CDR3 length equals 19 residues. V dropped 3 bases and J dropped 0 bases, with 21 bases sitting between them. Looked up from germline, CDR1 is LNHNV and CDR2 is YYDKDF (reference sequence). This chain's CDR3 is CATSSPDPGVSLAKNIQYF. In DNA form, the CDR3 reads TGTGCCACCAGCAGCCCGGACCCGGGAGTATCTCTAGCCAAAAACATTCAGTACTTC.

This rearrangement joins TRBV11-3 to TRBJ2-5, with a tentative D call TRBD1 (5 bases). Germline V CDR1 and CDR2: SGHNT, YENEEA. Deletions cut 2 bases from V and 2 bases from J, with 12 bases between. The CDR3 length is 15 residues. CDR3: CASSLSRREQETQYF. The CDR3 DNA reads as TGTGCCAGCAGCTTATCCCGCAGGGAACAAGAGACCCAGTACTTC.

This clone came up once. The chain has TRBV21-1 and TRBJ2-4. TRBV21-1 is shown as a pseudogene. The CDR3 length is 19 residues. The CDR3, as DNA: TGTGCCAGCAGCAAAGGTATGGCAAGACCTACCCTAGCCAAAAACATTCAGTACTTC. Residues: CASSKGMARPTLAKNIQYF.

The chain links TRBV4-2 to TRBJ1-2; 7 bases are shared with TRBD1. The V gene end was trimmed by 4 bases and the J gene end by 2 bases; junction bases not matched to a gene: 4. This CDR3 comprises 14 residues. The germline gives CDR1 LGHNA, CDR2 YNFKEQ. CDR3 nucleotides: TGTGCCAGCAGCCCGTGGGACAGCAACTATGGCTACACCTTC. Its translation: CASSPWDSNYGYTF.

The chain links TRBV30 to TRBJ1-5, with D tentatively TRBD1 (5 bases). The CDR3 sequence is 12 residues long. Germline CDR1 is GTSNPN and CDR2 is SVGIG (reference sequence). Trimming left V 5 bases short and J 6 bases short, with 11 bases between. The CDR3 reads CAWSGDGQPQHF. CDR3 coding DNA: TGTGCCTGGTCGGGGGACGGTCAGCCCCAGCATTTT.

This clone was counted between two and nine times. This chain joins TRBV7-3 and TRBJ1-1; no firm D call. Germline-derived CDR1 and CDR2 are SGHTA and FQGTGA. Trimming took 1 base from V and 4 from J, leaving 4 bases between them. This CDR3 spans 12 amino acids. This CDR3 reads CASSLRGTEAFF. CDR3 coding DNA: TGTGCCAGCAGCTTAAGAGGCACTGAAGCTTTCTTT.

V is TRBV10-3 and J is TRBJ2-7; 14 nucleotides match TRBD2. This CDR3 spans 14 amino acids. V lost 7 bases, J lost 5 bases, and 4 bases stayed unmatched. Looked up from germline, CDR1 is ENHRY and CDR2 is SYGVKD. The CDR3 protein is CAITPGLAGDEQYF. CDR3 coding DNA: TGTGCCATCACCCCGGGACTAGCGGGAGACGAGCAGTACTTC.

The chain recombines TRBV28 with TRBJ2-7, with 13 bases matching TRBD2. V lost 6 bases to trimming and J lost 7 bases; unmatched junction nucleotides: 18. The CDR3 extends over 18 amino acids. Germline-derived CDR1 and CDR2 are MDHEN and SYDVKM. The CDR3 sequence: CASSRWGLAGKGPPEQYF. The CDR3 region has the DNA TGTGCCAGCAGCCGATGGGGACTAGCGGGGAAGGGGCCGCCGGAGCAGTACTTC.

The rearrangement joins TRBV10-3 to TRBJ2-5; D is possibly TRBD1 (5 bases). The CDR3 runs 16 residues. V gave up 2 bases and J gave up 5 bases, with 18 bases separating them. From germline, CDR1 is ENHRY and CDR2 SYGVKD. This chain's CDR3 is CAISENSPVGLETQYF. CDR3 bases: TGTGCCATCAGTGAGAACTCCCCAGTGGGGCTGGAGACCCAGTACTTC.

This sequence joins TRBV29-1 and TRBJ1-4; no firm D call. This CDR3 region has 13 residues. Germline V lookup: CDR1 SQVTM, CDR2 ANQGSEA. V was trimmed by 5 bases and J by 2 bases, leaving 9 bases between them. The CDR3 region has the DNA TGCAGCGTTAAGGCGGATACTAATGAAAAACTGTTTTTT. It is translated as CSVKADTNEKLFF.

V and J are TRBV28 and TRBJ1-2; 7 nucleotides line up with TRBD1. The germline CDR1 and CDR2 sequences are MDHEN and SYDVKM. Trimming cost V 5 bases and J 7 bases; bases outside gene matches: 7. The CDR3 has 13 amino acids. The CDR3 nucleotides read TGTGCCAGCAGTGTCCTACAGGGGCTTGGCTACACCTTC. It encodes CASSVLQGLGYTF.

The V and J genes are TRBV15 and TRBJ1-5, with D unclear. There are 13 residues in the CDR3. Trimming stripped 0 bases from V and 9 bases from J, with 9 bases between. Looked up from germline, CDR1 is LNHNV and CDR2 is YYDKDF (reference sequence). CDR3 bases: TGTGCCACCAGCAGAGATCGGCAGGCGCCCCAGCATTTT. As protein: CATSRDRQAPQHF.

The chain is built from TRBV7-9 and TRBJ2-6; D is uncertain. The V gene lost 5 bases and the J gene lost 1 base, with 9 bases spanning the gap. The germline V gene encodes CDR1 SEHNR and CDR2 FQNEAQ (reference sequence). The length of the CDR3 is 15 residues. The CDR3 reads CASSPTPSGANVLTF. The CDR3 bases are TGTGCCAGCAGCCCCACTCCATCTGGGGCCAACGTCCTGACTTTC.

The V call is TRBV5-6, the J call TRBJ1-4, with 7 bases that match TRBD1. With V trimmed by 4 bases and J by 3 bases, 6 bases remained unmatched. The CDR3 contains 15 residues. Germline CDR1 SGHDT, CDR2 YYEEEE. This CDR3 reads CASSKQGSANEKLFF. In DNA form, the CDR3 reads TGTGCCAGCAGCAAACAGGGGTCAGCTAATGAAAAACTGTTTTTT. Full variable domain (remainder filled in from reference TRBV5-6 and TRBJ1-4): DAGVTQSPTHLIKTRGQQVTLRCSPKSGHDTVSWYQQALGQGPQFIFQYYEEEERQRGNFPDRFSGHQFPNYSSELNVNALLLGDSALYLCASSKQGSANEKLFFGSGTQLSVL.

The CDR3 is CASSPGQGYQPQHF. The CDR3 nucleotides are TGTGCCAGCAGCCCGGGACAGGGCTATCAGCCCCAGCATTTT. The J gene is TRBJ1-5, the V gene TRBV11-2; 9 bases agree with TRBD1. This CDR3 is 14 amino acids long. The germline CDR1 and CDR2 sequences are SGHAT and FQNNGV. The junction had 4 bases not matched to a gene; V was cut back by 5 bases and J by 5 bases.

The chain links TRBV30 to TRBJ1-3; no clear D gene. Germline V gives CDR1 GTSNPN, CDR2 SVGIG (reference sequence). Deletions cut 1 base from V and 2 bases from J, with 9 bases between. The CDR3 has 14 residues. The chain's CDR3 is CAWSEGLTGNTIYF. CDR3 nucleotide sequence: TGTGCCTGGAGTGAGGGTTTAACTGGAAACACCATATATTTT.